This T cell receptor beta chain was identified during a study of cytomegalovirus exposure and HLA in healthy donors. Study outcomes and limitations: First-cohort TCR clusters were later found to tend to co-occur in the 120 or so validation repertoires.

Remarks on this clone: No antigen is known for it.

Repertoires were generated with immunoSEQ multiplex PCR, while TCRdb's copy carries only in-frame clones and drops some. Here the sample spans 65,000 or so clones, 94% being singletons. Looked up from germline, CDR1 is SQVTM and CDR2 is ANQGSEA. V gave up 5 bases and J gave up 3 bases, with 7 bases separating them. CDR3 length equals 11 residues. The sample was PBMCs. The V gene is TRBV29-1, the J gene TRBJ1-1, with unresolved D. The origin of this receptor is a man younger than 35 in good health and CMV-seropositive. In nucleotides, the CDR3 is TGCAGCGTTAACGGGGACACTGAAGCTTTCTTT. Translating gives CSVNGDTEAFF.